The sequence of this TCR beta chain was determined in a study of T cell changes during pregnancy in multiple sclerosis. Germline trimming cut 5 bases from V and 3 bases from J; bases unmatched to any gene: 5. Germline V gene data show CDR1 as KGHSH and CDR2 as LQKENI. This CDR3 has 14 residues. Generated by immunoSEQ multiplex PCR, the TCRdb table keeps only in-frame clones and is missing some. The sample yields roughly 24,000 clones, roughly 84% seen once. The source is a female donor with multiple sclerosis, enrolled in a pregnancy study. The V gene is TRBV18, the J gene TRBJ2-7; TRBD1 matches 9 bases. This specimen was CD8+ T cells from peripheral blood mononuclear cells, taken before pregnancy. The CDR3 sequence is CASSSDRGHYEQYF. DNA of the CDR3: TGTGCCAGCTCATCGGACAGGGGCCACTACGAGCAGTACTTC.